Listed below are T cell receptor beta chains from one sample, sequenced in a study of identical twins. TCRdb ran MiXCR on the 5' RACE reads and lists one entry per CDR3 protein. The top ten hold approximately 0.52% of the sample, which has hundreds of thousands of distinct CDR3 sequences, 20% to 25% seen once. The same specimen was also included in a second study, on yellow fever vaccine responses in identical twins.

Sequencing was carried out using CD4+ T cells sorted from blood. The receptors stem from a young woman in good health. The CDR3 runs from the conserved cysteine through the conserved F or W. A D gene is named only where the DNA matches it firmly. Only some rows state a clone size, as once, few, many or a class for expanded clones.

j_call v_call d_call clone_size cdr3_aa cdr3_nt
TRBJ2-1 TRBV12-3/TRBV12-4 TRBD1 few CASSRSDQGQKIQFF TGTGCCAGCAGTCGATCAGACCAGGGACAGAAAATACAGTTCTTC
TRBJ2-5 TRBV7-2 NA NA CASSLAGTFKETQYF TGTGCCAGCAGCTTAGCCGGGACCTTCAAAGAGACCCAGTACTTC
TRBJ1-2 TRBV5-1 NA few CASSFSPTEPYGYTF TGCGCCAGCAGCTTTTCCCCGACAGAGCCCTATGGCTACACCTTC
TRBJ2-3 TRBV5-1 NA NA CASSLGGGTFTDTQYF TGCGCCAGCAGCTTGGGAGGGGGTACCTTTACGGATACGCAGTATTTT
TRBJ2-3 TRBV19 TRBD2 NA CASKLAATDTQYF TGTGCCAGTAAGCTAGCGGCCACAGATACGCAGTATTTT
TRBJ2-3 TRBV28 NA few CASNTGTDTQYF TGTGCCAGCAACACGGGCACAGATACGCAGTATTTT
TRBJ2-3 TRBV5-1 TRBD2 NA CASSLFTSGSRADTQYF TGCGCCAGCAGCTTGTTTACTAGCGGGAGCAGGGCAGATACGCAGTATTTT
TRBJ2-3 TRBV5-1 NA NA CASSLGSGGVTDTQYF TGCGCCAGCAGCTTGGGTTCGGGCGGGGTCACAGATACGCAGTATTTT
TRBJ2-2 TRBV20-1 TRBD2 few CSARGKWREDTGELFF TGCAGTGCTAGAGGGAAGTGGCGGGAGGACACCGGGGAGCTGTTTTTT
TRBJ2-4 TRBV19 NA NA CASSPRPDSAKNIQYF TGTGCCAGTAGTCCACGACCCGACTCGGCCAAAAACATTCAGTACTTC
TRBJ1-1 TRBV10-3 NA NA CAISRGGRTEAFF TGTGCCATCAGTAGGGGGGGTCGCACTGAAGCTTTCTTT
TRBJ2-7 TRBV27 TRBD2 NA CASSLRLAGHYEQYF TGTGCCAGCAGTTTGAGACTAGCGGGACACTACGAGCAGTACTTC
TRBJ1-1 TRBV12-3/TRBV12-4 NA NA CSSSLASHTNTEAFF TGTTCCAGCAGTTTAGCATCACACACGAACACTGAAGCTTTCTTT
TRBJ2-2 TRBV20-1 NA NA CSARQGKAGELFF TGCAGTGCTAGACAGGGCAAGGCCGGGGAGCTGTTTTTT
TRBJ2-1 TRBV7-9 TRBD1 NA CASSRPDRVGNNEQFF TGTGCCAGCAGCCGACCAGACAGGGTTGGGAACAATGAGCAGTTCTTC
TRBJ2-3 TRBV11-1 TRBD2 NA CASSLGTSGSLNTDTQYF TGTGCCAGCAGCCTTGGGACTAGCGGGAGCTTAAACACAGATACGCAGTATTTT
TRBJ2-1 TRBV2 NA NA CASLAANEQFF TGTGCCAGCCTTGCTGCTAATGAGCAGTTCTTC
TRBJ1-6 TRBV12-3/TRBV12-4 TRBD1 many CASTGQGPNSPLHF TGTGCCAGCACCGGACAGGGACCCAATTCACCCCTCCACTTT
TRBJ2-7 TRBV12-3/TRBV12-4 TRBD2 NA CASSLMSSGTGEQYF TGTGCCAGCAGTTTAATGTCTAGCGGGACGGGGGAGCAGTACTTC
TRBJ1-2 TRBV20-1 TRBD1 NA CSAISPGTGLRYGYTF TGCAGTGCCATCTCGCCAGGGACAGGGTTAAGATATGGCTACACCTTC
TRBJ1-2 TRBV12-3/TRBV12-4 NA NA CASSRAGVNYGYTF TGTGCCAGCAGCCGTGCAGGTGTTAACTATGGCTACACCTTC
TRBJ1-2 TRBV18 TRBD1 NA CASSPPTGKSGYTF TGTGCCAGCTCACCACCGACAGGGAAGAGTGGCTACACCTTC